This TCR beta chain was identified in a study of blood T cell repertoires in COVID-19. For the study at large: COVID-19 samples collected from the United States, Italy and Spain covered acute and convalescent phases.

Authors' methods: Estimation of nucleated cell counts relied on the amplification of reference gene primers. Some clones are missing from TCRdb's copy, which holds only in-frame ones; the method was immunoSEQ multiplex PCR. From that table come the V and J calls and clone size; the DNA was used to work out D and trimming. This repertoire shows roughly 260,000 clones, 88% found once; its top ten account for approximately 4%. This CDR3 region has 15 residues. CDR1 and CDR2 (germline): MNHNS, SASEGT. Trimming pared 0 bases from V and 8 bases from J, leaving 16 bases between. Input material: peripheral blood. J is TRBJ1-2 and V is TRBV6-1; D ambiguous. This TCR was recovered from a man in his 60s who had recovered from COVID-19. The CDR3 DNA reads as TGTGCCAGCAGTGAAGCACGGAGGGCCTTGGTAGGCTACACCTTC. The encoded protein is CASSEARRALVGYTF.